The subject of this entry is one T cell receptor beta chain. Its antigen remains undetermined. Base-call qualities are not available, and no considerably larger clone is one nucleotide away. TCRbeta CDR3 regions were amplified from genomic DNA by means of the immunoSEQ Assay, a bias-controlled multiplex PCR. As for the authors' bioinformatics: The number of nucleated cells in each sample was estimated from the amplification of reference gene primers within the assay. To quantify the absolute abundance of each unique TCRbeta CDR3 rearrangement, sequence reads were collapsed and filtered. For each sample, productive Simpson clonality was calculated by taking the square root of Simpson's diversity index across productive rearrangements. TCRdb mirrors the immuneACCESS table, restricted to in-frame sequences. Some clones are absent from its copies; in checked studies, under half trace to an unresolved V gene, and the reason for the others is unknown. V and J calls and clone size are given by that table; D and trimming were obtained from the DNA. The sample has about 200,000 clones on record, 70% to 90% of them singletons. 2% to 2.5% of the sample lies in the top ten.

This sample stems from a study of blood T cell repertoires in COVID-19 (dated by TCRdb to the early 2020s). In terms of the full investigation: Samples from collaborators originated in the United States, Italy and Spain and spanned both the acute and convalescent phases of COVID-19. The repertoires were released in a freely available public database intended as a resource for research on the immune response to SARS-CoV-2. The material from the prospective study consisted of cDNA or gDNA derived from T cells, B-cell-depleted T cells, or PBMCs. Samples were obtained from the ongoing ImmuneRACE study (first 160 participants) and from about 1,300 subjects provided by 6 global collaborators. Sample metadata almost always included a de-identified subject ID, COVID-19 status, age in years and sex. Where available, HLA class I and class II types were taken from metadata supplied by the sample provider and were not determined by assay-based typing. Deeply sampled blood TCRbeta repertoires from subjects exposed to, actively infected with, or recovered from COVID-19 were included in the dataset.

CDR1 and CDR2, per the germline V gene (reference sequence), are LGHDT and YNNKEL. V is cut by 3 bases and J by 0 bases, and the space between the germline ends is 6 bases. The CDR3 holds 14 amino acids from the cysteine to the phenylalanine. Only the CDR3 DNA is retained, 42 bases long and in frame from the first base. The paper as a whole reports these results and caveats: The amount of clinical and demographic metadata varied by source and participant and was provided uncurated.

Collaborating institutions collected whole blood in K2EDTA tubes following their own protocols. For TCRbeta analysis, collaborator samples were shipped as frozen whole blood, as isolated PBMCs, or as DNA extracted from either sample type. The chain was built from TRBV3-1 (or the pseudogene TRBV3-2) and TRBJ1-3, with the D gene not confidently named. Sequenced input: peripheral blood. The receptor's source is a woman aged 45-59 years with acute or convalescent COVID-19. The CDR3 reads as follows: CASSQAFSGNTIYF. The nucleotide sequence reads TGTGCCAGCAGCCAGGCCTTCTCTGGAAACACCATATATTTT.